Listed below are T cell receptor beta chains from one sample, sequenced in a study of T cells in Graves' hyperthyroidism and ophthalmopathy. TCRdb redid the calling of the multiplex PCR reads with MiXCR, one entry per CDR3 protein. The sample carries about 770,000 distinct CDR3 sequences, around a sixth recorded once. The source material was blood. These receptors were obtained from a woman aged 45-60 years with Graves' hyperthyroidism that later progressed to Graves' ophthalmopathy. Both conserved end residues are part of each CDR3. The D gene is left open where the match is weak. The size of a clone is reported for some rows only, either as once, few or many, or as a class for expanded clones.

TRBV19,TRBD1,few,TRBJ2-5,TGTGCCAGTACCTCATCCGGGACAGGGGGTGAGACCCAGTACTTC,CASTSSGTGGETQYF
TRBV6-1,TRBD2,few,TRBJ2-2,TGTGCCAGCAGTGCCTTGAGCGGGGGGGCCATCGGGGAGCTGTTTTTT,CASSALSGGAIGELFF
TRBV7-2,TRBD2,few,TRBJ2-1,TGTGCCAGCAGCTTACTGCGAGGCGGGGGGCTCAATGAGCAGTTCTTC,CASSLLRGGGLNEQFF
TRBV19,TRBD2,.,TRBJ2-1,TGTGCCAGTAGTAGGACTAGCGGGACGAATGAGCAGTTCTTC,CASSRTSGTNEQFF
TRBV2,TRBD1,many,TRBJ2-2,TGTGCCAGCAGTGTAGGGACAGGGGACTACACCGGGGAGCTGTTTTTT,CASSVGTGDYTGELFF
TRBV2,.,.,TRBJ2-3,TGTGCCAGCAGTGTCCGGGTAGCAACAGATACGCAGTATTTT,CASSVRVATDTQYF
TRBV7-2,TRBD1,.,TRBJ1-2,TGTGCCAGCAGCTCCTGGACAGGGGGCTATGGCTACACCTTC,CASSSWTGGYGYTF
TRBV9,.,few,TRBJ2-1,TGTGCCAGCAGCGTAGTGGGGACCCTTGGAGGTGAGCAGTTCTTC,CASSVVGTLGGEQFF
TRBV13,TRBD1,few,TRBJ1-1,TGTGCCAGCAGCTACGCCCGCGGGACAGTATATGAAGCTTTCTTT,CASSYARGTVYEAFF
TRBV20-1,TRBD2,many,TRBJ2-1,TGCAGTGCTTCTAGCGGGGACCCCCCTTACAATGAGCAGTTCTTC,CSASSGDPPYNEQFF
TRBV4-2,.,.,TRBJ1-5,TGTGCCAGCAGCCAAGTCGGCCTAAGCAATCAGCCCCAGCATTTT,CASSQVGLSNQPQHF
TRBV2,.,few,TRBJ2-3,TGTGCCAGCAGAGCGGGTAGTGGCACAGATACGCAGTATTTT,CASRAGSGTDTQYF
TRBV15,.,few,TRBJ2-2,TGTGCCACCAGCAGAGAGGGCCCCGGGGAGCTGTTTTTT,CATSREGPGELFF
TRBV12-5,.,.,TRBJ1-6,TGTGCTAGTGGTTTGGTATCAGGTAGCTATAATTCACCCCTCCACTTT,CASGLVSGSYNSPLHF
TRBV11-2,.,.,TRBJ1-6,TGTGCCAGCAGCTTAGAGTTGGGTAGCTATAATTCACCCCTCCACTTT,CASSLELGSYNSPLHF
TRBV5-1,.,many,TRBJ2-4,TGCGCCAGCAGCTTAGGACAAAAGCTAGCCAAAAACATTCAGTACTTC,CASSLGQKLAKNIQYF
TRBV4-1,.,.,TRBJ2-2,TGCGCCAGCAGCCAAGAATGGGGGACAATGAACACCGGGGAGCTGTTTTTT,CASSQEWGTMNTGELFF
TRBV27,TRBD1,many,TRBJ2-7,TGTGCCAGCAGTGAGACAGGGAGCTCCTACGAGCAGTACTTC,CASSETGSSYEQYF
TRBV13,.,many,TRBJ1-5,TGTGCCAGCAGCTTCGGACAGCGTTATAGCAATCAGCCCCAGCATTTT,CASSFGQRYSNQPQHF
TRBV6-1,TRBD1,many,TRBJ1-1,TGTGCCAGCAGTTATGACAGGGGCCTGAACACTGAAGCTTTCTTT,CASSYDRGLNTEAFF
TRBV3-1,TRBD1,many,TRBJ1-1,TGTGCCAGCAGCTTGGGACAGGGACCGAACACTGAAGCTTTCTTT,CASSLGQGPNTEAFF
TRBV3-1,.,many,TRBJ1-4,TGTGCCAGCAGCCTCCGTGAGTGGCCGAACGGGGAAAAACTGTTTTTT,CASSLREWPNGEKLFF
TRBV2,TRBD1,few,TRBJ1-5,TGTGCCAGCAGTGGCGGCCGAGGACAGGAGAGCAATCAGCCCCAGCATTTT,CASSGGRGQESNQPQHF
TRBV11-2,.,many,TRBJ2-4,TGTGCCAGCAGCGCCCGTACAGGAGTCAAAAACATTCAGTACTTC,CASSARTGVKNIQYF
TRBV4-1,.,.,TRBJ2-3,TGCGCCAGCAGCCAGATATGGGGGCTCACAGATACGCAGTATTTT,CASSQIWGLTDTQYF
TRBV27,.,many,TRBJ1-1,TGTGCCAGCAGTGAGGACCGGGCCGTCACTGAAGCTTTCTTT,CASSEDRAVTEAFF
TRBV15,.,.,TRBJ1-3,TGTGCCACCAGCAGAGATTTAGGAAGCTCTGGAAACACCATATATTTT,CATSRDLGSSGNTIYF
TRBV12-3/TRBV12-4,TRBD2,once,TRBJ2-2,TGTGCCAGCACCCCGGGGGGGGGAGTGGCCGGGGAGCTGTTTTTT,CASTPGGGVAGELFF